Listed below are T cell receptor beta chains from one sample, sequenced in a study of T cell responses to AZD1222 COVID-19 vaccine. The assay was immunoSEQ multiplex PCR, and TCRdb's table has in-frame clones only and misses some. The table records about 96,000 clones, around 89% of them present only once. The starting material was peripheral blood, obtained on day 0 of AZD1222 vaccination. All receptors come from an adult in good health. Both conserved end residues are part of each CDR3. The order of the fields is J gene, V gene, CDR3 protein.

J: TRBJ2-2; V: TRBV20-1; CDR3: CSARDEGELFF
J: TRBJ2-4; V: TRBV19; CDR3: CASSKRPGDLAKNIQYF
J: TRBJ1-2; V: TRBV28; CDR3: CASSDPKRANYGYTF
J: TRBJ2-7; V: TRBV23-1; CDR3: CASSPERDRGFYEQYF
J: TRBJ2-1; V: TRBV19; CDR3: CASSISGPYNEQFF
J: TRBJ2-5; V: TRBV2; CDR3: CASSDLNNQETQYF
J: TRBJ1-4; V: TRBV30; CDR3: CAWSTGTGAMLKLFF
J: TRBJ2-7; V: TRBV11-2; CDR3: CASSRGPGEQYF
J: TRBJ1-1; V: TRBV28; CDR3: CASSLGQAFF
J: TRBJ2-3; V: TRBV28; CDR3: CASSSNRDRGTDTQYF
J: TRBJ2-7; V: TRBV6-2/TRBV6-3; CDR3: CASSKRTSPRITSGSYEQYF
J: TRBJ1-1; V: TRBV6-5; CDR3: CASSSSRDSEAFF
J: TRBJ1-4; V: TRBV28; CDR3: CASSFWGARANEKLFF
J: TRBJ2-7; V: TRBV28; CDR3: CASSYPTGNSYEQYF
J: TRBJ2-7; V: TRBV7-3; CDR3: CASSRQGSGLGEQYF
J: TRBJ2-2; V: TRBV2; CDR3: CARTTTLNTGELFF
J: TRBJ2-3; V: TRBV29-1; CDR3: CSGGLPNTDTQYF
J: TRBJ2-7; V: TRBV3-1/TRBV3-2; CDR3: CASTSPGGEQYF
J: TRBJ1-2; V: TRBV6-6; CDR3: CASSSPISGFTF
J: TRBJ2-3; V: TRBV6-5; CDR3: CASSAGFSTDTQYF
J: TRBJ1-2; V: TRBV6-1; CDR3: CASSEVTASNYGYTF
J: TRBJ1-2; V: TRBV9; CDR3: CASSVVPGSGGYTF
J: TRBJ2-5; V: TRBV7-8; CDR3: CASGPPVGRETQYF
J: TRBJ2-5; V: TRBV3-1/TRBV3-2; CDR3: CASSQDWLGFQETQYF
J: TRBJ2-2; V: TRBV6-1; CDR3: CASSEDTGNTGELFF
J: TRBJ1-6; V: TRBV6-5; CDR3: CASSLMGLGSPLHF
J: TRBJ2-3; V: TRBV5-1; CDR3: CASRGGPDTQYF
J: TRBJ1-2; V: TRBV6-5; CDR3: CASSYSGHPGYYGYTF
J: TRBJ1-6; V: TRBV5-4; CDR3: CASSLAGQPGLFNSPLHF
J: TRBJ1-2; V: TRBV5-1; CDR3: CASSLNRGALGYTF
J: TRBJ2-1; V: TRBV9; CDR3: CASGDRVMDEQFF
J: TRBJ1-6; V: TRBV9; CDR3: CASSVAGENSPLHF
J: TRBJ2-7; V: TRBV7-2; CDR3: CASSLNRASYEQYF
J: TRBJ1-4; V: TRBV5-6; CDR3: CASSPRQGQFNEKLFF
J: TRBJ2-4; V: TRBV15; CDR3: CATSTRGVAKNIQYF
J: TRBJ2-3; V: TRBV7-3; CDR3: CASSLSPNPTQYF
J: TRBJ1-2; V: TRBV24-1; CDR3: CATSGTPGQGSNYGYTF
J: TRBJ2-3; V: TRBV9; CDR3: CASSSGDTQYF
J: TRBJ2-2; V: TRBV24-1; CDR3: CATSDRTAGELFF
J: TRBJ1-3; V: TRBV3-1/TRBV3-2; CDR3: CASSQGGGTGNTIYF
J: TRBJ1-1; V: TRBV19; CDR3: CASSPRDQTRRTEAFF
J: TRBJ2-1; V: TRBV7-9; CDR3: CASSPGLEGNNEQFF
J: TRBJ1-1; V: TRBV3-1/TRBV3-2; CDR3: CASSQRTGSHTEAFF
J: TRBJ2-7; V: TRBV7-2; CDR3: CASSFPLHLNEQYF
J: TRBJ1-4; V: TRBV19; CDR3: CASSIQQRAGEKLFF